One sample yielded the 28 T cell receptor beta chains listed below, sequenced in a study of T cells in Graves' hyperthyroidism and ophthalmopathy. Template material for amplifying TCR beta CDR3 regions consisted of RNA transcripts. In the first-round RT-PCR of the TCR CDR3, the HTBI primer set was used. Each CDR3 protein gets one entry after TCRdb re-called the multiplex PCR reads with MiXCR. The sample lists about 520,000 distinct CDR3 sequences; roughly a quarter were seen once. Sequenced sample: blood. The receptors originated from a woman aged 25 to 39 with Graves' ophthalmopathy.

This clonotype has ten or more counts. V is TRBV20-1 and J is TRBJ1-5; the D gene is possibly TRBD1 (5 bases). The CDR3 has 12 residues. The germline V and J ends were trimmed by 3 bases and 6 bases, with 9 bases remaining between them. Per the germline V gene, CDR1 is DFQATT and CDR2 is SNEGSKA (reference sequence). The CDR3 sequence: CSASGGSQPQHF. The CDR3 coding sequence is TGCAGTGCTAGCGGGGGGAGTCAGCCCCAGCATTTT.

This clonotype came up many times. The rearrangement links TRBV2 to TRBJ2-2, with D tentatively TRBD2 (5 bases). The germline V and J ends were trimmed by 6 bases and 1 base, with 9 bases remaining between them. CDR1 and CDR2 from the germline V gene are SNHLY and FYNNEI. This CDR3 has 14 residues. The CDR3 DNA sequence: TGTGCCAGCAGAAAGGACTGGAACACCGGGGAGCTGTTTTTT. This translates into CASRKDWNTGELFF. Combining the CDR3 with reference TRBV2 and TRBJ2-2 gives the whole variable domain EPEVTQTPSHQVTQMGQEVILRCVPISNHLYFYWYRQILGQKVEFLVSFYNNEISEKSEIFDDQFSVERPDGSNFTLKIRSTKLEDSAMYFCASRKDWNTGELFFGEGSRLTVL.

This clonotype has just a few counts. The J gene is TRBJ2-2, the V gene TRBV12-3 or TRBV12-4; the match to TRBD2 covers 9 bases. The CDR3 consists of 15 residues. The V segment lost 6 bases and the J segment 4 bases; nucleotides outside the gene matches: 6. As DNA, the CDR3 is TGTGCCAGCAGAAGCGGGACTAGCTCCACCGGGGAGCTGTTTTTT. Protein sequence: CASRSGTSSTGELFF.

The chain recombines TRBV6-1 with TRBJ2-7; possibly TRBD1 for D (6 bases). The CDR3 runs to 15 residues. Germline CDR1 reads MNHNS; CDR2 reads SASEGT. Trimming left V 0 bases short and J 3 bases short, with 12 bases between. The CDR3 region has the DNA TGTGCCAGCAGTGAAGCCGAGACAGGCGTCTACGAGCAGTACTTC. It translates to CASSEAETGVYEQYF.

CDR3 protein: CASREGRHYGYTF. The CDR3, as DNA: TGTGCCAGCAGGGAGGGCCGGCACTATGGCTACACCTTC. The chain joins TRBV6-1 to TRBJ1-2; D call uncertain. CDR1 is MNHNS and CDR2 is SASEGT in the germline V gene. CDR3 length: 13 amino acids. Trimming shortened V by 6 bases and J by 3 bases, and 11 bases separated the two germline ends.

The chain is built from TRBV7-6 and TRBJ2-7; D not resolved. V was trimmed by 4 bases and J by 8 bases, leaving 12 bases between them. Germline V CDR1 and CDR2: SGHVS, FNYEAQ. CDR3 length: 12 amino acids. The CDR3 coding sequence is TGTGCCAGCAGCTCCCTAATAGGACAGCAGTACTTC. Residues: CASSSLIGQQYF.

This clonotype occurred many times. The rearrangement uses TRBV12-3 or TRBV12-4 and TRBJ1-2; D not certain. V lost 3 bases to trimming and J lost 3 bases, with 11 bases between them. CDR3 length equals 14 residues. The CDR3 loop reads CASSFDHSYYGYTF. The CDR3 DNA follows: TGTGCCAGCAGTTTCGATCACAGCTACTATGGCTACACCTTC.

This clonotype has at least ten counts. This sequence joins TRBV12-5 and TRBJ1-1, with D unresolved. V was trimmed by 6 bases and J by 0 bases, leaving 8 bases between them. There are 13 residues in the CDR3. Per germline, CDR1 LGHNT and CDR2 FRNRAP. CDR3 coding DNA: TGTGCTAGTGGAACCGGAATGAACACTGAAGCTTTCTTT. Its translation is CASGTGMNTEAFF.

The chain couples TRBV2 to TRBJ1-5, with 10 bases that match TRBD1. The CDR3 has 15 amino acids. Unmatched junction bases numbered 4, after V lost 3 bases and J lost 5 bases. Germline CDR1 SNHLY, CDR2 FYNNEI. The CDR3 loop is CASSEKDRGHQPQHF. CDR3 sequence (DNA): TGTGCCAGCAGTGAGAAAGACAGGGGGCATCAGCCCCAGCATTTT.

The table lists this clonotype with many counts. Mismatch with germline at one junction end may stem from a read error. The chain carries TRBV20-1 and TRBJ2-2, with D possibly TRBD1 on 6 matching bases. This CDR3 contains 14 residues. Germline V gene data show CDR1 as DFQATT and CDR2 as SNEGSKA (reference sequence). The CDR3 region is CSARAFTGTGELLF. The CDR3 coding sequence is TGCAGTGCTAGGGCTTTTACAGGGACCGGGGAGCTGCTTTTT.

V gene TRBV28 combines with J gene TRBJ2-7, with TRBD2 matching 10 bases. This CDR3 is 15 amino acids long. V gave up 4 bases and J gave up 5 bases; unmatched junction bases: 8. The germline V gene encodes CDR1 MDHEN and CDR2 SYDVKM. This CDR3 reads CASSSPSGRAHEQYF. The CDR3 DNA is TGTGCCAGCAGTTCCCCGAGCGGGAGGGCTCACGAGCAGTACTTC.

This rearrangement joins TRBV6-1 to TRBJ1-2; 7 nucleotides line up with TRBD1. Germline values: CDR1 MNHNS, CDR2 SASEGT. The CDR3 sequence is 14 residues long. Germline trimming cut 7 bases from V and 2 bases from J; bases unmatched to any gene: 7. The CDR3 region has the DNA TGTGCCAGCACCCGCGACAGGGAAAACTATGGCTACACCTTC. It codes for CASTRDRENYGYTF.

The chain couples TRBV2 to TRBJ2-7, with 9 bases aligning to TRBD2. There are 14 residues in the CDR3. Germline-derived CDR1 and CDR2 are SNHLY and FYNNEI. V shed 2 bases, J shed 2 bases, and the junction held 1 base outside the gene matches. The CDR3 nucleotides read TGTGCCAGCAGTGAAAGGACTAGCGCCTACGAGCAGTACTTC. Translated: CASSERTSAYEQYF.

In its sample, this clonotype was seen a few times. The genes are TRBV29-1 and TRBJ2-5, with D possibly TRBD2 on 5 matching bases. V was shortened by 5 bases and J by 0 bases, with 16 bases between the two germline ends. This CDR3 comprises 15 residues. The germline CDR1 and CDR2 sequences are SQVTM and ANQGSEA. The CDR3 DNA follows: TGCAGCGTTACTCCCCTGGACTGGTACCAAGAGACCCAGTACTTC. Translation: CSVTPLDWYQETQYF. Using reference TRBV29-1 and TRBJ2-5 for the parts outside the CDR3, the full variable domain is SAVISQKPSRDICQRGTSLTIQCQVDSQVTMMFWYRQQPGQSLTLIATANQGSEATYESGFVIDKFPISRPNLTFSTLTVSNMSPEDSSIYLCSVTPLDWYQETQYFGPGTRLLVL.

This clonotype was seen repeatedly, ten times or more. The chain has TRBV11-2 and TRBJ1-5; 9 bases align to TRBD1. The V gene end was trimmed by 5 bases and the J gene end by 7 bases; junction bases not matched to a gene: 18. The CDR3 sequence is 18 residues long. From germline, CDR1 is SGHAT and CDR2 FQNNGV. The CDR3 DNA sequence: TGTGCCAGCAGCGCAGAGGACGGGACAGGGCTGAGTAACCAGCCCCAGCATTTT. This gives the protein CASSAEDGTGLSNQPQHF.

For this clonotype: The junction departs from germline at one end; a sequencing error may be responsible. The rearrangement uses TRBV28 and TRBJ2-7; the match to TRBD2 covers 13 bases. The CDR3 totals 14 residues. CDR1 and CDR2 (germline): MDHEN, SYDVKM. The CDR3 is CASSSAGTSGTGSF. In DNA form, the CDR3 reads TGTGCCAGCAGTTCCGCCGGGACTAGCGGGACTGGTTCCTTC. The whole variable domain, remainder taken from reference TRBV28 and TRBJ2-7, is DVKVTQSSRYLVKRTGEKVFLECVQDMDHENMFWYRQDPGLGLRLIYFSYDVKMKEKGDIPEGYSVSREKKERFSLILESASTNQTSMYLCASSSAGTSGTGSFGPGTRLTVT.

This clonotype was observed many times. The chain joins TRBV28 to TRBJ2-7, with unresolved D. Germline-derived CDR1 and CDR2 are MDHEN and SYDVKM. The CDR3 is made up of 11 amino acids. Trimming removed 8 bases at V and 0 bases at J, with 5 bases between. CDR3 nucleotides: TGTGCCAGCGGGGTCTCCTACGAGCAGTACTTC. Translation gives CASGVSYEQYF. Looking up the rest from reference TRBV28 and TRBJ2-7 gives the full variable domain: DVKVTQSSRYLVKRTGEKVFLECVQDMDHENMFWYRQDPGLGLRLIYFSYDVKMKEKGDIPEGYSVSREKKERFSLILESASTNQTSMYLCASGVSYEQYFGPGTRLTVT.

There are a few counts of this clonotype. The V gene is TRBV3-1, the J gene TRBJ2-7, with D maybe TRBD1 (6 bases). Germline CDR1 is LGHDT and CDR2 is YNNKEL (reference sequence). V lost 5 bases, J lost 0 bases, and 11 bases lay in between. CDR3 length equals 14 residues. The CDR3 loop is CASSWGHHSYEQYF. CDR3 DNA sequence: TGTGCCAGCAGCTGGGGACATCACTCCTACGAGCAGTACTTC.

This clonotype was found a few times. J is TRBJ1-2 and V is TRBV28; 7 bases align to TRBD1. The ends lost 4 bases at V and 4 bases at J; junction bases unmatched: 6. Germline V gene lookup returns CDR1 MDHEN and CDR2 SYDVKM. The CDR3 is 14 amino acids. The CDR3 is CASSSGDSFYGYTF. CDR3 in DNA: TGTGCCAGCAGTTCGGGGGACAGCTTCTATGGCTACACCTTC.

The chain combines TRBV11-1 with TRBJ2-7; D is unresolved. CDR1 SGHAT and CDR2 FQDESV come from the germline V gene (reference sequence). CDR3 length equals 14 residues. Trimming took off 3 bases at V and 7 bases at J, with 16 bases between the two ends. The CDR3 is CASSFDPGLGEQYF. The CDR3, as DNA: TGTGCCAGCAGCTTCGATCCGGGTTTAGGAGAGCAGTACTTC.

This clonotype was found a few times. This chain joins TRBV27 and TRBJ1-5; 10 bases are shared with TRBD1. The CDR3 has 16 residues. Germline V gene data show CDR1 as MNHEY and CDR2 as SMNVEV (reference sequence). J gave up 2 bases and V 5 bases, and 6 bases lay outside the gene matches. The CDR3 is CASSPTGTGGNQPQHF. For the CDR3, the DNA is TGTGCCAGCAGTCCAACCGGGACAGGGGGCAATCAGCCCCAGCATTTT.

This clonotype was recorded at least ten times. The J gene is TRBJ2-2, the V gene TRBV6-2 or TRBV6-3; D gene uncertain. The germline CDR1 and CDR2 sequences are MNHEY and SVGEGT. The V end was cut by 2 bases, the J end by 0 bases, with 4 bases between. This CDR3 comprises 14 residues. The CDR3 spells CASSYGANTGELFF. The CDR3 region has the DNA TGTGCCAGCAGTTACGGGGCGAACACCGGGGAGCTGTTTTTT.

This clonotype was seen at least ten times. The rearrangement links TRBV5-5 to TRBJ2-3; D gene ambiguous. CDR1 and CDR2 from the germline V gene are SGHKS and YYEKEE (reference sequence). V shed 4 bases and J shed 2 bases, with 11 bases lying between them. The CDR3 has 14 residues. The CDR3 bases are TGTGCCAGCAGCCCCCCCCCTCCCACAGATACGCAGTATTTT. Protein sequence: CASSPPPPTDTQYF.

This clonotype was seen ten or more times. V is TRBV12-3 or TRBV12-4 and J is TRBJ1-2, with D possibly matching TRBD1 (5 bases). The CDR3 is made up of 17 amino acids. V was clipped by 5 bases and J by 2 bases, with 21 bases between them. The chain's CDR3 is CASSRGGGEAPNYGYTF. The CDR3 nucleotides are TGTGCCAGCAGTAGGGGAGGAGGGGAGGCTCCAAACTATGGCTACACCTTC.

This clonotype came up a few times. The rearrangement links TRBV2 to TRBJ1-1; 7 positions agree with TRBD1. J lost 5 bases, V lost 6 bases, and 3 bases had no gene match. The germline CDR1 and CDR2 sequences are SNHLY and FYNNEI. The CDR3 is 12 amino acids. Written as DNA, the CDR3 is TGTGCCAGCAGGGACAGGAAAACTGAAGCTTTCTTT. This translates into CASRDRKTEAFF.

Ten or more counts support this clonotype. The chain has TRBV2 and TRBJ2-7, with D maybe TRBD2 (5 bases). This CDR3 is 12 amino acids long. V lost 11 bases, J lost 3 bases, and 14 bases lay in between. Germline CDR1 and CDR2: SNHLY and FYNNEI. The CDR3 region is CAALGSYYEQYF. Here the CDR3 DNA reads TGTGCCGCCCTGGGGAGTTACTACGAGCAGTACTTC.

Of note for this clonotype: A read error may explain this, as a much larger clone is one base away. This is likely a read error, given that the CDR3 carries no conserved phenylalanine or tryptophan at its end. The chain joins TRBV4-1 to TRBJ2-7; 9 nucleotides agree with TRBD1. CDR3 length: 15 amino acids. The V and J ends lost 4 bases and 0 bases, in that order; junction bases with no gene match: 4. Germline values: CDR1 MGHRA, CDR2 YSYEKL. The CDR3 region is CASSPGTGTSYEQYY. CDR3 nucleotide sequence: TGCGCCAGCAGCCCTGGGACAGGGACCTCCTACGAGCAGTACTAC.

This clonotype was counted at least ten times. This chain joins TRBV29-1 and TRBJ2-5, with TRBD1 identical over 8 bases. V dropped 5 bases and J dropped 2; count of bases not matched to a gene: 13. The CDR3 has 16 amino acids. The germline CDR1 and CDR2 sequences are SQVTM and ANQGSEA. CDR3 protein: CSVHVGAGGSQETQYF. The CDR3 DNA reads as TGCAGCGTTCACGTCGGGGCAGGGGGCTCGCAAGAGACCCAGTACTTC. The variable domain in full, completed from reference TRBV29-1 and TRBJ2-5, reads SAVISQKPSRDICQRGTSLTIQCQVDSQVTMMFWYRQQPGQSLTLIATANQGSEATYESGFVIDKFPISRPNLTFSTLTVSNMSPEDSSIYLCSVHVGAGGSQETQYFGPGTRLLVL.